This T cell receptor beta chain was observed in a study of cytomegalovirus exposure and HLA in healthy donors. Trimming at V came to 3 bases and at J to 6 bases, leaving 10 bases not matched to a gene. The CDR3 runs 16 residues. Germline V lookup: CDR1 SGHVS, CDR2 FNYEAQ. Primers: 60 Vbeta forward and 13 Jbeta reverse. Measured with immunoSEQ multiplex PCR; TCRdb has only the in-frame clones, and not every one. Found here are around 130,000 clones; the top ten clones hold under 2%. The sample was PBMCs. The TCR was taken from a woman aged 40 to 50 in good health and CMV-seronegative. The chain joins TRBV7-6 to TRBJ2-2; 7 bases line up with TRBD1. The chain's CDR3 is CASSFRTGRLSGELFF. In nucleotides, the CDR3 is TGTGCCAGCAGCTTCCGGACAGGTCGGCTCTCCGGGGAGCTGTTTTTT.